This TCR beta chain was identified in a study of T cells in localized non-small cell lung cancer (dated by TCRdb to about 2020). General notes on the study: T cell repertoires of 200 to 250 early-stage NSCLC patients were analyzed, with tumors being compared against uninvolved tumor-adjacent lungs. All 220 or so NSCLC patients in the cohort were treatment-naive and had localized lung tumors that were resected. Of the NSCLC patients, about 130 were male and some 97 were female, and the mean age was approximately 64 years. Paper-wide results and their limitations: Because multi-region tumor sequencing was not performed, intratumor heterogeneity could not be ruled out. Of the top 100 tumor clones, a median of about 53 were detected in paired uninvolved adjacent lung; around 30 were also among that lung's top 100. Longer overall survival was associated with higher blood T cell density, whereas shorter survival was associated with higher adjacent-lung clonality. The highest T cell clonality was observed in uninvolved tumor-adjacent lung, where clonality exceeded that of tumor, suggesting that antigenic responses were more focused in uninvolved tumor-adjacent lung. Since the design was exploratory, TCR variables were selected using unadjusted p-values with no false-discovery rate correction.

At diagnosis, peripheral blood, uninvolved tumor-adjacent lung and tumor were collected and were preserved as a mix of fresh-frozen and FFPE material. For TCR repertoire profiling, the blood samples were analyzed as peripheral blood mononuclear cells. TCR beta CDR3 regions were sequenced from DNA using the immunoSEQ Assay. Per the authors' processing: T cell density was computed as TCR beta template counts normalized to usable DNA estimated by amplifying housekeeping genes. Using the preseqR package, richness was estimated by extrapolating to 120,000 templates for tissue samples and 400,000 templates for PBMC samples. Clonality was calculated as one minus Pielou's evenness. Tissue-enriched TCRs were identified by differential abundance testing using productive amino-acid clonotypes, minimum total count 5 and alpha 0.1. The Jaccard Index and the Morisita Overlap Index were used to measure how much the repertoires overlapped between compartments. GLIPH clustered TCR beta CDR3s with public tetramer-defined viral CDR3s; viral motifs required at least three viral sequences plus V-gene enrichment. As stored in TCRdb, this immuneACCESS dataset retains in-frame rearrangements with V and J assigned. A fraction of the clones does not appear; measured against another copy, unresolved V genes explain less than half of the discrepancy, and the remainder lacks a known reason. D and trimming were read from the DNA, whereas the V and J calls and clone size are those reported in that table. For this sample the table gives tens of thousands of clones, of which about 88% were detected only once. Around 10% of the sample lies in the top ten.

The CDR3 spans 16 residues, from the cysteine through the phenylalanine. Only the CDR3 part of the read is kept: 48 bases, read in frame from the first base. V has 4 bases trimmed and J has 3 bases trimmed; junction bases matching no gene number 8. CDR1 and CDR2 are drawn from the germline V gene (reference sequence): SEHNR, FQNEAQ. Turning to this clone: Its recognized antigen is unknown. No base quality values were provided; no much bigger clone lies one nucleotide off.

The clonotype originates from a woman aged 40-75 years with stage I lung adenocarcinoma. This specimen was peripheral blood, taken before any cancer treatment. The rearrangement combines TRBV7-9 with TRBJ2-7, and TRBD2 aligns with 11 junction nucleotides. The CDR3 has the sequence CASSYRSGGAGYEQYF. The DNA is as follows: TGTGCCAGCAGCTACCGTAGCGGGGGGGCCGGCTACGAGCAGTACTTC. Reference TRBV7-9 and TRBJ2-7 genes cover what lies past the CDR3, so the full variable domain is DTGVSQNPRHKITKRGQNVTFRCDPISEHNRLYWYRQTLGQGPEFLTYFQNEAQLEKSRLLSDRFSAERPKGSFSTLEIQRTEQGDSAMYLCASSYRSGGAGYEQYFGPGTRLTVT.